One and the same sample provided the 17 T cell receptor beta chains below, sequenced in a study of beta chain features in type 1 diabetes. The isolated RNA, all of it, was reverse transcribed, so expressed TCRB transcripts were what got sequenced. The data were produced by immunoSEQ multiplex PCR, yet TCRdb's version contains in-frame clones alone and is incomplete. The table includes about 620,000 clones, 15% to 18% detected once. The sequenced sample was naive CD4+ T cells from blood. These receptors all stem from a man younger than 30 in good health.

The chain carries TRBV18 and TRBJ1-6, with D perhaps TRBD1 (6 bases). The germline V gene encodes CDR1 KGHSH and CDR2 LQKENI. CDR3 length: 17 residues. Trimming removed 3 bases at V and 0 bases at J, with 12 bases between. CDR3 sequence reads: CASSPDSLSSYNSPLHF. The CDR3 nucleotides read TGTGCCAGCTCACCGGACAGTTTAAGCTCCTATAATTCACCCCTCCACTTT.

The rearrangement links TRBV9 to TRBJ2-7; 13 bases are shared with TRBD2. The V and J ends lost 2 bases and 4 bases, in that order; junction bases with no gene match: 3. Germline assignment: CDR1 SGDLS and CDR2 YYNGEE. This CDR3 has 15 residues. The CDR3 DNA reads as TGTGCCAGCAGCGTGGGGACTAGCGGGAAATACGAGCAGTACTTC. Protein product: CASSVGTSGKYEQYF.

This clone was counted between two and nine times. The chain uses TRBV27 and TRBJ2-3; weak D call: TRBD1 (6 bases). In germline, CDR1 is MNHEY, CDR2 SMNVEV (reference sequence). The CDR3 spans 13 residues. The V and J ends lost 5 bases and 3 bases respectively, with 9 bases between them. For the CDR3, the DNA is TGTGCCAGCAGTCCAACAGGGACAGATACGCAGTATTTT. As protein: CASSPTGTDTQYF.

The sample holds a few counts of this clone. The chain combines TRBV11-2 with TRBJ2-7; the match to TRBD2 covers 11 bases. The CDR3 is 15 amino acids. Germline lookup yields CDR1 SGHAT and CDR2 FQNNGV. V was clipped by 1 base and J by 3 bases; unmatched bases: 2. CDR3 coding DNA: TGTGCCAGCAGCTTAGGAACTAGCGGGAGCTACGAGCAGTACTTC. This encodes CASSLGTSGSYEQYF.

The chain combines TRBV19 with TRBJ1-4, with D perhaps TRBD1 (5 bases). CDR1 is LNHDA and CDR2 is SQIVND in the germline V gene (reference sequence). V dropped 7 bases and J dropped 1 base, with 13 bases sitting between them. The CDR3 is 15 amino acids. CDR3 coding DNA: TGTGCCAGTACGATTTTGGGGGTAACTAATGAAAAACTGTTTTTT. It codes for CASTILGVTNEKLFF.

This clone came up a few times. V usage is TRBV13 and J usage is TRBJ1-5; 7 bases align to TRBD1. Germline V gene data show CDR1 as PRHDT and CDR2 as FYEKMQ (reference sequence). This CDR3 is 12 amino acids long. The junction had 10 bases not matched to a gene; V was cut back by 5 bases and J by 15 bases. The CDR3 nucleotides are TGTGCCAGCAGCCCAAGTACGGGACAGTTGCATTTT. It codes for CASSPSTGQLHF.

This chain joins TRBV5-1 and TRBJ1-2; D gene uncertain. CDR1 SGHRS and CDR2 YFSETQ come from the germline V gene. This CDR3 is 15 amino acids long. V lost 0 bases and J 4 bases, leaving 13 bases between the germline ends. Here the CDR3 DNA reads TGCGCCAGCAGCTTGGCCGGGCAGTTCAGCTATGGCTACACCTTC. Amino acid sequence: CASSLAGQFSYGYTF.

This clone came up a few times. The chain joins TRBV9 to TRBJ2-7; 7 positions agree with TRBD2. Germline CDR1 and CDR2: SGDLS and YYNGEE. The CDR3 loop spans 14 amino acids. Trimming took 3 bases from V and 2 from J; bases not matched to a gene: 5. The CDR3 region is CASSAGLGAYEQYF. The CDR3 coding sequence is TGTGCCAGCAGCGCTGGACTAGGGGCCTACGAGCAGTACTTC.

This rearrangement joins TRBV7-3 to TRBJ2-7, with D perhaps matching TRBD1 (6 bases). V was cut by 3 bases and J by 2 bases, with 14 bases left in between. This CDR3 comprises 15 residues. CDR1 is SGHTA, CDR2 FQGTGA, per germline. The CDR3 spells CASSFGETGAYEQYF. CDR3 in DNA: TGTGCCAGCAGCTTTGGTGAGACAGGAGCCTACGAGCAGTACTTC.

This chain joins TRBV12-5 and TRBJ2-5; TRBD2 agrees at 9 bases. Trimming removed 6 bases from V and 5 bases from J; junction bases left unmatched: 7. The CDR3 has 14 amino acids. Germline CDR1 reads LGHNT; CDR2 reads FRNRAP. In DNA form, the CDR3 reads TGTGCTAGTGGCCTGGGACTAGCAAGTGAGACCCAGTACTTC. This gives the protein CASGLGLASETQYF.

This clone was counted between two and nine times. The sample has other DNA sequences that encode this CDR3 too. This chain joins TRBV7-3 and TRBJ2-1, with TRBD2 matching over 10 bases. CDR3 length: 18 amino acids. Germline V gene lookup returns CDR1 SGHTA and CDR2 FQGTGA. V was clipped by 10 bases and J by 4 bases; unmatched bases: 19. CDR3 loop: CAIFGCTSGIPAYNEQFF. The CDR3, as DNA: TGTGCCATCTTTGGTTGCACTAGCGGGATCCCGGCGTACAATGAGCAGTTCTTC. The variable domain in full, completed from reference TRBV7-3 and TRBJ2-1, reads GAGVSQTPSNKVTEKGKYVELRCDPISGHTALYWYRQSLGQGPEFLIYFQGTGAADDSGLPNDRFFAVRPEGSVSTLKIQRTERGDSAVYLCAIFGCTSGIPAYNEQFFGPGTRLTVL.

This sequence joins TRBV7-9 and TRBJ1-2; D is uncertain. CDR3 length: 11 residues. CDR1 is SEHNR, CDR2 FQNEAQ, per germline (reference sequence). Deletions cut 4 bases from V and 4 bases from J, with 4 bases between. The CDR3 sequence: CASSSSYGYTF. For the CDR3, the DNA is TGTGCCAGCAGCTCCAGCTATGGCTACACCTTC.

This clone was counted only a few times. This rearrangement joins TRBV4-1 to TRBJ1-1; 11 bases are a match to TRBD1. From germline, CDR1 is MGHRA and CDR2 YSYEKL. The V gene end was trimmed by 7 bases and the J gene end by 1 base; junction bases not matched to a gene: 8. The CDR3 loop spans 16 amino acids. CDR3 sequence: CASMRTGGAGNTEAFF. The DNA for the CDR3 is TGCGCCAGCATGAGGACAGGGGGCGCGGGGAACACTGAAGCTTTCTTT.

The chain employs TRBV7-2 and TRBJ1-2, with 10 bases matching TRBD1. Trimming at V came to 4 bases and at J to 8 bases, leaving 10 bases not matched to a gene. The CDR3 has 15 amino acids. Germline lookup yields CDR1 SGHTA and CDR2 FQGNSA. CDR3 DNA sequence: TGTGCCAGCAGCTCACCGGACAGGGGGTTCTTGGGCTACACCTTC. It encodes CASSSPDRGFLGYTF.

V gene TRBV18 combines with J gene TRBJ1-1, with D unresolved. Trimming removed 6 bases from V and 2 bases from J, with 13 bases in between. This CDR3 region has 14 residues. From germline, CDR1 is KGHSH and CDR2 LQKENI. As DNA, the CDR3 is TGTGCCAGCTCCCTAGACCAGATTAACACTGAAGCTTTCTTT. It yields the protein CASSLDQINTEAFF. Full variable domain (remainder filled in from reference TRBV18 and TRBJ1-1): NAGVMQNPRHLVRRRGQEARLRCSPMKGHSHVYWYRQLPEEGLKFMVYLQKENIIDESGMPKERFSAEFPKEGPSILRIQQVVRGDSAAYFCASSLDQINTEAFFGQGTRLTVV.

The rearrangement links TRBV5-6 to TRBJ1-5; TRBD1 is a possible D gene (6 bases). The CDR3 totals 13 residues. Trimming shortened V by 4 bases and J by 4 bases, and 9 bases separated the two germline ends. Germline-derived CDR1 and CDR2 are SGHDT and YYEEEE. For the CDR3, the DNA is TGTGCCAGCAGCGCCCAGGGGAATCAGCCCCAGCATTTT. It codes for CASSAQGNQPQHF.

This sequence joins TRBV5-4 and TRBJ2-7; the match to TRBD1 covers 9 bases. The germline V gene has CDR1 SGHNT and CDR2 YYREEE (reference sequence). After removal of 3 bases from V and 8 bases from J, the junction contained 3 bases not matched to a gene. The CDR3 length is 12 residues. CDR3 coding DNA: TGTGCCAGCAGCTACGGACAGGGGAAGCAGTACTTC. Encoded protein: CASSYGQGKQYF.